This T cell receptor beta chain derives from a study of T cell changes during pregnancy in multiple sclerosis. The protocol was immunoSEQ multiplex PCR, while the TCRdb copy is restricted to in-frame clones and leaves out a portion. The sample lists some 99,000 clones; about 93% were seen once. In germline, CDR1 is SNHLY, CDR2 FYNNEI. V lost 6 bases, J lost 1 base, and 12 bases lay in between. The CDR3 loop spans 14 amino acids. The genes are TRBV2 and TRBJ1-1; no clear D gene. This TCR was sampled from a female donor with multiple sclerosis, enrolled in a pregnancy study. The sequencing used peripheral blood, collected after pregnancy. The CDR3 here is CASRSRVGNTEAFF. DNA for the CDR3: TGTGCCAGCAGGTCCCGGGTTGGGAACACTGAAGCTTTCTTT.